These 23 T cell receptor beta chains were all obtained from the same sample, sequenced in a study of T-cell memory formation after mild COVID-19. Using its own MiXCR run on the 5' RACE reads, TCRdb lists one record per CDR3 protein. Of 250,000 to 400,000 distinct CDR3 sequences listed, approximately 15% are singletons. Sequencing was done on a sample of PBMCs or a T cell subset sorted from them (not recorded which). The receptors shown here come from a man aged 18-30 years who had mild COVID-19 (a few samples of this study predate the infection). Cell type and time point are not known.

This clonotype was found a few times. V gene TRBV5-6 combines with J gene TRBJ2-7; no definite D call. Trimming took 6 bases from V and 0 from J, leaving 10 bases between them. Germline CDR1 and CDR2: SGHDT and YYEEEE. CDR3 length: 13 residues. CDR3 region: CASTQRHSYEQYV. CDR3 coding DNA: TGTGCCAGCACACAAAGGCACTCCTACGAGCAGTACGTC.

This clonotype was seen more than once but under ten times. The chain joins TRBV7-2 to TRBJ2-1; D gene ambiguous. The CDR3 is 13 amino acids. CDR1 is SGHTA, CDR2 FQGNSA, per germline. The ends were cut back, 1 base at V and 7 bases at J, with 8 bases in the middle. The CDR3 nucleotides are TGTGCCAGCAGCTTAGGCCCTCTTAATGAGCAGTTCTTC. Translation gives CASSLGPLNEQFF.

The gene calls are TRBV5-1 and TRBJ1-1, with a possible D match to TRBD1 (5 bases). Trimming stripped 0 bases from V and 3 bases from J, with 12 bases between. The CDR3 runs 15 residues. In germline, CDR1 is SGHRS, CDR2 YFSETQ. Here the CDR3 reads CASSLVRADDTEAFF. CDR3 nucleotides: TGCGCCAGCAGCTTGGTCAGGGCAGATGACACTGAAGCTTTCTTT.

CDR3 protein: CASSLQGGAETQYF. The CDR3 bases are TGTGCCAGCAGCTTGCAGGGGGGCGCAGAGACCCAGTACTTC. The chain has TRBV7-3 and TRBJ2-5; TRBD1 might be the D (7 bases). The V end lost 3 bases, the J end lost 4 bases, and 12 bases lay between the germline ends. The CDR3 consists of 14 residues. CDR1 and CDR2 from the germline V gene are SGHTA and FQGTGA.

This clonotype showed up just a few times. The chain joins TRBV27 to TRBJ2-3; 9 positions agree with TRBD2. The CDR3 consists of 16 residues. V lost 7 bases and J lost 4; bases outside the gene matches: 12. CDR1 and CDR2 from the germline V gene are MNHEY and SMNVEV (reference sequence). As DNA, the CDR3 is TGTGCCAGCAAGACAGGGTGGCGGGGGGGGCCAGATACGCAGTATTTT. This translates into CASKTGWRGGPDTQYF.

This chain uses TRBV20-1 with TRBJ2-3, with 8 bases that match TRBD2. The CDR3 has 17 residues. Per the germline V gene, CDR1 is DFQATT and CDR2 is SNEGSKA (reference sequence). Trimming took 3 bases from V and 2 from J; bases not matched to a gene: 13. CDR3 protein: CSASRQRLAITTDTQYF. Here the CDR3 DNA reads TGCAGTGCTAGTCGCCAACGACTAGCGATAACCACAGATACGCAGTATTTT.

The sample holds a few counts of this clonotype. The rearrangement uses TRBV10-3 and TRBJ2-1; D is tentatively TRBD1 or TRBD2 (6 bases each). Trimming cost V 9 bases and J 6 bases, with 18 bases left between them. The CDR3 spans 14 residues. From germline, CDR1 is ENHRY and CDR2 SYGVKD. The CDR3 DNA reads TGTGCCATGGATGGGGGCCAGGGAGGCAATGAGCAGTTCTTC. Residues: CAMDGGQGGNEQFF.

This clonotype was observed many times. The rearrangement links TRBV12-3 or TRBV12-4 to TRBJ2-2; D not resolved. Trimming removed 5 bases at V and 6 bases at J, with 10 bases between. The CDR3 is 13 residues long. The CDR3 sequence: CASSPTIAGELFF. CDR3 nucleotide sequence: TGTGCCAGCAGTCCCACTATAGCCGGGGAGCTGTTTTTT.

This clonotype was recorded at least ten times. The chain employs TRBV4-1 and TRBJ2-1; TRBD1 agrees at 7 bases. Germline V gene data show CDR1 as MGHRA and CDR2 as YSYEKL. CDR3 length equals 15 residues. The J segment lost 6 bases and the V segment lost 2 bases, leaving 7 bases of the junction unmatched. The CDR3 DNA sequence: TGCGCCAGCAGCCAAAGCAGACAGGGATTCAATGAGCAGTTCTTC. Translation: CASSQSRQGFNEQFF.

This clonotype was seen more than once but under ten times. This rearrangement joins TRBV4-1 to TRBJ1-6; TRBD1 matches 8 bases. This CDR3 is built from 16 residues. After removal of 2 bases from V and 9 bases from J, the junction contained 9 bases not matched to a gene. CDR1 MGHRA and CDR2 YSYEKL come from the germline V gene. The CDR3 reads CASSQSSTGDGSPLHF. The CDR3 coding sequence is TGCGCCAGCAGCCAAAGCTCGACAGGGGACGGTTCACCCCTCCACTTT.

V usage is TRBV12-3 or TRBV12-4 and J usage is TRBJ2-1; D possibly corresponds to TRBD2 (6 bases). The length of the CDR3 is 15 residues. The V end was cut by 3 bases, the J end by 3 bases, with 12 bases between. The CDR3 here is CASSFMAGYYNEQFF. CDR3 DNA: TGTGCCAGCAGTTTCATGGCGGGGTACTACAATGAGCAGTTCTTC.

J is TRBJ2-1 and V is TRBV5-6; D is unclear. Germline V lookup: CDR1 SGHDT, CDR2 YYEEEE. The CDR3 has 12 amino acids. Trimming removed 2 bases from V and 7 bases from J, with 7 bases in between. The DNA of the CDR3 is TGTGCCAGCAGCTTTTACCCTAATGAGCAGTTCTTC. Encoded protein: CASSFYPNEQFF.

This clonotype occurred a few times. The chain joins TRBV24-1 to TRBJ1-1; tentative D call: TRBD1 (5 bases). Germline-derived CDR1 and CDR2 are KGHDR and SFDVKD. V was shortened by 7 bases and J by 4 bases, with 12 bases between the two germline ends. There are 13 residues in the CDR3. The CDR3 coding sequence is TGTGCCACCAGGGCCGGGGCCGGCACTGAAGCTTTCTTT. As protein: CATRAGAGTEAFF.

The rearrangement uses TRBV7-2 and TRBJ1-1; D is unresolved. Germline CDR1 and CDR2: SGHTA and FQGNSA. V was clipped by 7 bases and J by 3 bases, with 15 bases between them. The CDR3 sequence is 14 residues long. CDR3 in DNA: TGTGCCAGCACCCGAGGAGGGTGGGACACTGAAGCTTTCTTT. It is translated as CASTRGGWDTEAFF.

The chain joins TRBV7-2 to TRBJ1-5; 7 bases fit TRBD1. The ends lost 1 base at V and 10 bases at J; junction bases unmatched: 13. This CDR3 is 16 amino acids long. CDR1 and CDR2 from the germline V gene are SGHTA and FQGNSA. The CDR3 nucleotides are TGTGCCAGCAGCTTAGTCGCAGGGGGGGGATCGAGTCCCCAGCATTTT. Amino acids: CASSLVAGGGSSPQHF. The whole variable domain, remainder taken from reference TRBV7-2 and TRBJ1-5, is GAGVSQSPSNKVTEKGKDVELRCDPISGHTALYWYRQSLGQGLEFLIYFQGNSAPDKSGLPSDRFSAERTGGSVSTLTIQRTQQEDSAVYLCASSLVAGGGSSPQHFGDGTRLSIL.

The V call is TRBV6-2 or TRBV6-3, the J call TRBJ2-7, with 11 bases identical to TRBD2. Trimming at V came to 6 bases and at J to 2 bases, leaving 6 bases not matched to a gene. There are 15 residues in the CDR3. Germline CDR1 is MNHEY and CDR2 is SVGEGT. The DNA of the CDR3 is TGTGCCAGCAGCGCCCGACTAGCGGGAACCTACGAGCAGTACTTC. Protein product: CASSARLAGTYEQYF.

This clonotype was seen a handful of times. The chain links TRBV7-3 to TRBJ2-2; TRBD1 is a possible D gene (6 bases). The CDR3 loop spans 17 amino acids. The ends were cut back, 4 bases at V and 3 bases at J, with 18 bases in the middle. Germline lookup yields CDR1 SGHTA and CDR2 FQGTGA. Written as DNA, the CDR3 is TGTGCCAGCAGCTCGCACACCCCCAGGGGAGACACCGGGGAGCTGTTTTTT. Protein: CASSSHTPRGDTGELFF.

The rearrangement links TRBV5-4 to TRBJ2-5, with a weak D call TRBD1 (6 bases). This CDR3 comprises 15 residues. Germline V gives CDR1 SGHNT, CDR2 YYREEE (reference sequence). Between the trimmed V and J ends, which lost 5 bases and 5 bases, there was a span of 19 bases. The DNA for the CDR3 is TGTGCCAGCAGTATGACACAGGGTGGAAGGGAGACCCAGTACTTC. This sequence encodes CASSMTQGGRETQYF. Full variable domain (rest looked up from reference TRBV5-4 and TRBJ2-5): ETGVTQSPTHLIKTRGQQVTLRCSSQSGHNTVSWYQQALGQGPQFIFQYYREEENGRGNFPPRFSGLQFPNYSSELNVNALELDDSALYLCASSMTQGGRETQYFGPGTRLLVL.

The CDR3 nucleotides read TGCGCCAGCAGCCAAAGGGGTGCTAATGAAAAACTGTTTTTT. Translating gives CASSQRGANEKLFF. The chain links TRBV4-1 to TRBJ1-4; D is possibly TRBD1 (5 bases). The CDR3 has 14 amino acids. Germline CDR1 and CDR2: MGHRA and YSYEKL. V dropped 2 bases and J dropped 3 bases, with 7 bases sitting between them.

This clonotype was seen only a few times. This sequence joins TRBV12-3 or TRBV12-4 and TRBJ1-4, with D tentatively TRBD1 (5 bases). CDR3 size: 15 residues. V was shortened by 2 bases and J by 2 bases, with 9 bases between the two germline ends. This chain's CDR3 is CASSLRGSTNEKLFF. Written as DNA, the CDR3 is TGTGCCAGCAGTTTAAGGGGTTCGACTAATGAAAAACTGTTTTTT.

This clonotype occurred a few times. This sequence joins TRBV29-1 and TRBJ2-7; D might be TRBD1 (6 bases). This CDR3 is built from 13 residues. V lost 4 bases and J 4 bases, leaving 14 bases between the germline ends. From germline, CDR1 is SQVTM and CDR2 ANQGSEA. Here the CDR3 reads CSVGGGGGYEQYF. Written as DNA, the CDR3 is TGCAGCGTTGGAGGGGGTGGAGGTTACGAGCAGTACTTC.

The V gene is TRBV12-3 or TRBV12-4, the J gene TRBJ2-1, with D uncertain. The V and J ends lost 7 bases and 2 bases respectively, with 15 bases between them. The CDR3 covers 15 residues. The chain's CDR3 is CASITSPIAYNEQFF. The CDR3 DNA sequence: TGTGCCAGCATCACATCTCCGATAGCCTACAATGAGCAGTTCTTC.

This clonotype was counted a few times. The chain is built from TRBV4-1 and TRBJ2-3; D gene unclear. Trimming cost V 1 base and J 0 bases, with 14 bases left between them. Germline V gene sequence: CDR1 MGHRA, CDR2 YSYEKL. The CDR3 extends over 17 amino acids. Here the CDR3 DNA reads TGCGCCAGCAGCCAAGCGGTTCGCATACCTAGCACAGATACGCAGTATTTT. The encoded protein is CASSQAVRIPSTDTQYF.